This note documents a single T cell receptor (beta chain) sequence. What it binds is not known. The data derive from a study of T cell responses to AZD1222 COVID-19 vaccine. General observations from the study: The peak T cell response came first, and repertoires were sampled only after it. Among spike-specific TCRs, nearly half reportedly target unmutated variant regions. Of the AZD1222 recipients, only 5 to 7 were seropositive at baseline.

The protocol was immunoSEQ multiplex PCR, while the TCRdb copy is restricted to in-frame clones and leaves out a portion. The table includes 140,000 to 150,000 clones, 85% to 90% detected once. The sequence derives from an adult in good health. Sequenced material: peripheral blood, taken on day 0 of AZD1222 vaccination.

This CDR3 reads CASSYTLGGTGELFF. For the CDR3, the DNA is TGTGCCAGCAGCTACACCCTAGGCGGGACCGGGGAGCTGTTTTTT. The chain carries TRBV27 and TRBJ2-2; D is perhaps TRBD2 (5 bases). The CDR3 totals 15 residues. Germline V gene lookup returns CDR1 MNHEY and CDR2 SMNVEV (reference sequence). V lost 6 bases, J lost 5 bases, and 16 bases lay in between.